The clone carrying this TCR beta chain was seen only once. Its target is unknown. Repertoires were sampled repeatedly during chemoradiotherapy. These data originate in a study of chemoradiotherapy in HPV16-positive cancers. Study overall: Candidate HPV-specific T-cell clones and common TCR motifs came from functional assays in a couple of HPV16-positive patients.

Points from the study as a whole: Candidate HPV-specific clones and E7-related TCR motifs grew in tumor during treatment.

Method: immunoSEQ multiplex PCR; TCRdb's copy keeps in-frame clones and lacks some. The sample consists of under 15,000 clones, 60% to 75% of them appearing once. V was clipped by 3 bases and J by 0 bases, with 3 bases between them. CDR1 and CDR2 (germline): KGHSH, LQKENI. The CDR3 is 13 amino acids. The receptor comes from a human donor with HPV-associated anogenital cancer. This chain joins TRBV18 and TRBJ1-3, with D uncertain. Sampling was done from a patient who underwent chemoradiotherapy. CDR3 region: CASSPSSGNTIYF. The CDR3, as DNA: TGTGCCAGCTCACCGTCCTCTGGAAACACCATATATTTT.